Below are 3 T cell receptor beta chains sequenced from a single sample in a study of metastatic and nonmetastatic thyroid tumors. TCRdb re-called clones from the PCR reads using MiXCR. The profile shows tens of thousands of clones, less than 25% of them singletons. Each patient came to thyroid surgery without any prior treatment (of any kind). The sequenced material came from blood. The receptors here all came from a female donor with papillary thyroid cancer or a benign thyroid nodule (not recorded which). Some clones in this sample may be carry-over from other donors' samples.

With respect to this clone: This may arise from a read error, as a much more abundant clone is one base away. Other DNA variants within this sample encode the same CDR3. The chain employs TRBV9 and TRBJ2-5, with 11 positions matching TRBD2. The V gene end was trimmed by 0 bases and the J gene end by 5 bases; junction bases not matched to a gene: 3. Germline-derived CDR1 and CDR2 are SGDLS and YYNGEE. This CDR3 spans 15 amino acids. This CDR3 reads CASSVGSGRGETQYF. CDR3 DNA sequence: TGTGCCAGCAGCGTAGGTAGCGGGAGGGGTGAGACCCAGTACTTC.

This clone has a count of ten or more. The chain uses TRBV5-1 and TRBJ2-5; maybe TRBD2 (6 bases). The CDR3 totals 14 residues. Germline V CDR1 and CDR2: SGHRS, YFSETQ. Trimming stripped 2 bases from V and 2 bases from J, with 10 bases between. CDR3 sequence (DNA): TGCGCCAGCAGCTTTCCGGGACTTCAAGAGACCCAGTACTTC. This encodes CASSFPGLQETQYF.

A word on this clone: Mismatch with germline at one junction end may stem from a read error. V usage is TRBV20-1 and J usage is TRBJ2-1; tentative D call: TRBD2 (6 bases). Germline CDR1 DFQATT, CDR2 SNEGSKA (reference sequence). CDR3 length equals 17 residues. This chain's CDR3 is CIARDLAQRAGVNEQFF. In DNA form, the CDR3 reads TGCATTGCTAGAGATTTGGCCCAGCGGGCTGGGGTTAATGAGCAGTTCTTC.